This T cell receptor (beta chain) is from a study of blood T cell repertoires in COVID-19. At the level of the study: From the United States, Italy and Spain came samples of acute and convalescent COVID-19. The cDNA or gDNA used as material had been derived from T cells, B-cell-depleted T cells, or PBMCs.

Original handling: Amplifying reference gene primers gave estimates of nucleated cell counts. The method was immunoSEQ multiplex PCR; TCRdb's version includes in-frame clones alone and lacks a portion of them. V, J and clone size reflect that table, while D and trimming were determined from the DNA. The sample has roughly 76,000 clones; 70% to 80% are singletons. The CDR3 is 15 residues long. CDR1 and CDR2 (germline): SGHDT, YYEEEE. V was pared by 0 bases and J by 1 base, with 1 base of the junction left unmatched. The TCR sequence derives from a human donor in a cohort sampled during active COVID-19. What was sequenced was peripheral blood. The chain couples TRBV5-6 to TRBJ2-1, with 7 nucleotides matching TRBD2. The DNA for the CDR3 is TGTGCCAGCAGCTTGGCTAGCGGTTCCTACAATGAGCAGTTCTTC. It yields the protein CASSLASGSYNEQFF.